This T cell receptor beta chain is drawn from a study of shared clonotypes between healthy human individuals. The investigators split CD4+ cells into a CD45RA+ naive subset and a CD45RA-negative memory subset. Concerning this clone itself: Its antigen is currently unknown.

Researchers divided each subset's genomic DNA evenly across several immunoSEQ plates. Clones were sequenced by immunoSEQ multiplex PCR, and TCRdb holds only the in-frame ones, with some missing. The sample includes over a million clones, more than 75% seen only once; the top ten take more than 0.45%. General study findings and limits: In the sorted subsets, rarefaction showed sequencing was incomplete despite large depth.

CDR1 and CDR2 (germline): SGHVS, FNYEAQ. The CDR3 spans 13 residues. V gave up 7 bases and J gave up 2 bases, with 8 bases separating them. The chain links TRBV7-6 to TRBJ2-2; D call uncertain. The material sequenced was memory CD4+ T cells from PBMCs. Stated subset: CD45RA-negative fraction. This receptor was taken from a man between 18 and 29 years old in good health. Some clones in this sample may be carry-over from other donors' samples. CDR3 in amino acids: CASNSANTGELFF. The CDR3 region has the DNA TGTGCCAGCAACTCCGCCAACACCGGGGAGCTGTTTTTT.